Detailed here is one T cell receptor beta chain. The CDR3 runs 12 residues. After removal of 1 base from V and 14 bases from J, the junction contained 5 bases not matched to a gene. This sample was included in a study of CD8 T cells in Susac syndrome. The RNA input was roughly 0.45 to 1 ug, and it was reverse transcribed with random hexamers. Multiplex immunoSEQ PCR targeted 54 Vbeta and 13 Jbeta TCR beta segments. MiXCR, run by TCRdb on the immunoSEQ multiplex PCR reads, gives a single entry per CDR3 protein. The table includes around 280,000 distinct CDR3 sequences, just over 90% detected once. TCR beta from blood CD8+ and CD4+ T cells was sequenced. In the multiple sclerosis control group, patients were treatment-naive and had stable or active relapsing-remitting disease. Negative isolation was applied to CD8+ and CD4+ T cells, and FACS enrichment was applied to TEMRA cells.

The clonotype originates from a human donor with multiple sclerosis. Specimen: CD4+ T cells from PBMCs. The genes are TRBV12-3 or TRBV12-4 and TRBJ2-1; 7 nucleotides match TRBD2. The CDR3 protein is CASSLERGMEFF. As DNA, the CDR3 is TGTGCCAGCAGTTTAGAGCGGGGAATGGAGTTCTTC.